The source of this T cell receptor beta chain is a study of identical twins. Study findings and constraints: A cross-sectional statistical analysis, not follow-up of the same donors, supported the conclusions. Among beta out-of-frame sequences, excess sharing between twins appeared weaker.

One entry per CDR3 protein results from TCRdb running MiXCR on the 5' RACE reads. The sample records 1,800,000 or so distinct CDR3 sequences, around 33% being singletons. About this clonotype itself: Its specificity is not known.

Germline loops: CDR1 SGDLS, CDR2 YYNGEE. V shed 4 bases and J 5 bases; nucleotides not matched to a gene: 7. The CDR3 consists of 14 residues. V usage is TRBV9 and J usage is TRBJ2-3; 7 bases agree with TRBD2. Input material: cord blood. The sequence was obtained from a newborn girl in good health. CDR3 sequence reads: CASSLGLGRDTQYF. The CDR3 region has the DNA TGTGCCAGCAGCCTCGGACTAGGGAGAGATACGCAGTATTTT.